The clone carrying this T cell receptor beta chain was seen a handful of times. The antigen is unknown. TCRdb itself ran the 5' RACE reads through MiXCR, one entry per CDR3 protein. The sample includes approximately 530,000 distinct CDR3 sequences, approximately 20% of them seen just once. The sample is drawn from a study of identical twins. General study results and limits: Sequences that were out-of-frame, alpha and twin-shared displayed an excess of low generation probability.

V lost 6 bases, J lost 9 bases, and 11 bases stayed unmatched. The CDR3 consists of 14 residues. This same sample was also taken into another study, of yellow fever vaccine responses in identical twins.

This rearrangement joins TRBV12-3 or TRBV12-4 to TRBJ2-1, with TRBD2 identical over 7 bases. The clonotype comes from a woman under 30 in good health. Material for sequencing was CD4+ T cells sorted from blood. The CDR3 coding sequence is TGTGCCAGCAGACTAGACGGACTAGTGTCTGAGCAGTTCTTC. It encodes CASRLDGLVSEQFF.